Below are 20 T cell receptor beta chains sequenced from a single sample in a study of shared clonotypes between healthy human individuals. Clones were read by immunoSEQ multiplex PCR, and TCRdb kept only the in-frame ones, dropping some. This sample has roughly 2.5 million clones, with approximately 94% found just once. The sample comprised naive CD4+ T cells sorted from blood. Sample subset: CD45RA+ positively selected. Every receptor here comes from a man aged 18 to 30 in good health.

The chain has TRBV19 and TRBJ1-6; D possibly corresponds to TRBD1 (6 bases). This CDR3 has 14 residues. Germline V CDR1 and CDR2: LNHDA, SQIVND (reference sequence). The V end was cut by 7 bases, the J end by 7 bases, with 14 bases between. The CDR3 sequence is CASTPGQTNSPLHF. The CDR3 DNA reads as TGTGCCAGTACCCCGGGACAAACAAATTCACCCCTCCACTTT.

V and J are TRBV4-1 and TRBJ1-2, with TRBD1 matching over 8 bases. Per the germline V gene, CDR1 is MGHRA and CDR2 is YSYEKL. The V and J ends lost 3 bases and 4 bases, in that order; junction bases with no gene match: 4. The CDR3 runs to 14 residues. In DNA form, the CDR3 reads TGCGCCAGCAGCCAGGGGACAGGCCTCTATGGCTACACCTTC. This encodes CASSQGTGLYGYTF.

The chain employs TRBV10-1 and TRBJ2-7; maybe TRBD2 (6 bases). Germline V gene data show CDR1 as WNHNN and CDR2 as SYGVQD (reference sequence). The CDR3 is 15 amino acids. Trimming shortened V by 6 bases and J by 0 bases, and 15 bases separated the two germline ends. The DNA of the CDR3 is TGCGCCAGCAGCCGGGACTCCCAGCTCTCCTACGAGCAGTACTTC. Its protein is CASSRDSQLSYEQYF.

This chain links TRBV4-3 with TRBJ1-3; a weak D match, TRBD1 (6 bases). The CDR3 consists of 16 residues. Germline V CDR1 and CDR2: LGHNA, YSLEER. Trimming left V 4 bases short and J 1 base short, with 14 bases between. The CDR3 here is CASSPQGVVSGNTIYF. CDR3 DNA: TGCGCCAGCAGCCCACAGGGTGTTGTTTCTGGAAACACCATATATTTT.

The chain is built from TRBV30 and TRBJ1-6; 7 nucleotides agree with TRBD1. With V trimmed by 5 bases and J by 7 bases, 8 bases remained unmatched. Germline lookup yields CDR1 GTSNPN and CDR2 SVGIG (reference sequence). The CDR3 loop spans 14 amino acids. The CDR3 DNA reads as TGTGCCTGGGAAGGGACAGCTGGAAATTCACCCCTCCACTTT. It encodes CAWEGTAGNSPLHF.

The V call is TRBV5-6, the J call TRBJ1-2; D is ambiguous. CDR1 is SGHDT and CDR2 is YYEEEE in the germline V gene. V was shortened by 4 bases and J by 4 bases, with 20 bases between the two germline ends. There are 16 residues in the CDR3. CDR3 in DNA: TGTGCCAGCAGCGGCCGGGTTTCATACTCGGGCTATGGCTACACCTTC. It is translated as CASSGRVSYSGYGYTF.

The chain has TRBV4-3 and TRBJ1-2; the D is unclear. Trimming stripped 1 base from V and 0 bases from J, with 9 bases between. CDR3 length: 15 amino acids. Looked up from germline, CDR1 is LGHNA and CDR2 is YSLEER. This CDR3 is CASSQGTATNYGYTF. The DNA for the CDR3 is TGCGCCAGCAGCCAAGGAACAGCTACTAACTATGGCTACACCTTC.

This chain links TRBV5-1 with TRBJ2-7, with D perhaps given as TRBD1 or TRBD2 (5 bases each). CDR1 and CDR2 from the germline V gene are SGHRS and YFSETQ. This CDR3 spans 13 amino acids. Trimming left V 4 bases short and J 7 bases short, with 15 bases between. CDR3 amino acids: CASSTGTTGEQYF. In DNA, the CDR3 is TGCGCCAGCAGCACGGGGACGACTGGGGAGCAGTACTTC.

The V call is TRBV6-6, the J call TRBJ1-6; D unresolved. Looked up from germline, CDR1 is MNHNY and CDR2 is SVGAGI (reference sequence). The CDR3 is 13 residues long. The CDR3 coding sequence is TGTGCAGGGTCCCCGGCCTATAATTCACCCCTCCACTTT. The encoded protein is CAGSPAYNSPLHF.

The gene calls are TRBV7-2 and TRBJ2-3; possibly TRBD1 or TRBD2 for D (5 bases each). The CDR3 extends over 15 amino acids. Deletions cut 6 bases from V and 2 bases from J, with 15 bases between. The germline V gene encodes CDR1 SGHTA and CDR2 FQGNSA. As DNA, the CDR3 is TGTGCCAGCAGTGCTGGGGCCGGGATCACAGATACGCAGTATTTT. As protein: CASSAGAGITDTQYF.

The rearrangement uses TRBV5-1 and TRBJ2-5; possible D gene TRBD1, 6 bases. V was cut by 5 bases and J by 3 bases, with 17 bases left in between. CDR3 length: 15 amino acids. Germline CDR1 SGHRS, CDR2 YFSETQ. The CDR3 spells CASRTQGVEEETQYF. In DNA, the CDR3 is TGCGCCAGCAGGACACAGGGAGTAGAGGAAGAGACCCAGTACTTC.

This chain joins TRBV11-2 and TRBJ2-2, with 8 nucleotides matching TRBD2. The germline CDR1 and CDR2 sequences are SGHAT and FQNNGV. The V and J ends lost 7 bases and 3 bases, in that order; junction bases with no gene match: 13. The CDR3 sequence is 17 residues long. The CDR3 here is CASKGGGSAGYTGELFF. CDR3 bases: TGTGCCAGCAAAGGCGGGGGGTCCGCCGGGTACACCGGGGAGCTGTTTTTT. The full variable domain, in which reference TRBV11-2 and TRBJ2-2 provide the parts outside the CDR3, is EAGVAQSPRYKIIEKRQSVAFWCNPISGHATLYWYQQILGQGPKLLIQFQNNGVVDDSQLPKDRFSAERLKGVDSTLKIQPAKLEDSAVYLCASKGGGSAGYTGELFFGEGSRLTVL.

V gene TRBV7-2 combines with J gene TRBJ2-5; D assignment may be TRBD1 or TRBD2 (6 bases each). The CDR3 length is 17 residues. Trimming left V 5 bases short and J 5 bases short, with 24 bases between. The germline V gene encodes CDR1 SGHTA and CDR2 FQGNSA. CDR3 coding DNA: TGTGCCAGCAGCCGCAAGGGGGTAGCGGTCCTGGGGGAGACCCAGTACTTC. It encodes CASSRKGVAVLGETQYF.

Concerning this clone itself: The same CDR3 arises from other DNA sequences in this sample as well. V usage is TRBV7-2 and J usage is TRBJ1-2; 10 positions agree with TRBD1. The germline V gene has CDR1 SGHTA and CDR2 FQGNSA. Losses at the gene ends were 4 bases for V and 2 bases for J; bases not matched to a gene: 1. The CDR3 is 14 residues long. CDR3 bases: TGTGCCAGCAGCTGGGGACAGGGGAACTATGGCTACACCTTC. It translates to CASSWGQGNYGYTF.

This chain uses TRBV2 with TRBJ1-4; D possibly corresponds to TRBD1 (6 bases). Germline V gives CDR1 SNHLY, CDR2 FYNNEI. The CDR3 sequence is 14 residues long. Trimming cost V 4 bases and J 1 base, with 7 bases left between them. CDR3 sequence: CASSVGQTNEKLFF. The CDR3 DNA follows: TGTGCCAGCAGTGTGGGACAAACTAATGAAAAACTGTTTTTT.

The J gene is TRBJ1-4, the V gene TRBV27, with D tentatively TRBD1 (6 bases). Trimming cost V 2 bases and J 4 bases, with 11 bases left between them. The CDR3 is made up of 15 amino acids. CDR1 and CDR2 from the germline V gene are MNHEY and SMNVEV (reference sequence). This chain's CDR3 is CASSLRVQGNEKLFF. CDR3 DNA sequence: TGTGCCAGCAGTTTACGCGTACAGGGTAATGAAAAACTGTTTTTT.

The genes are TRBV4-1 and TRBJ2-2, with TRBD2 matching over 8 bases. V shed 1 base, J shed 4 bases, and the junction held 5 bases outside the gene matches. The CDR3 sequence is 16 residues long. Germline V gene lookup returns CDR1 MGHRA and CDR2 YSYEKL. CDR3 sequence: CASSQVSGMGTGELFF. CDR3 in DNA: TGCGCCAGCAGCCAAGTTAGCGGGATGGGCACCGGGGAGCTGTTTTTT.

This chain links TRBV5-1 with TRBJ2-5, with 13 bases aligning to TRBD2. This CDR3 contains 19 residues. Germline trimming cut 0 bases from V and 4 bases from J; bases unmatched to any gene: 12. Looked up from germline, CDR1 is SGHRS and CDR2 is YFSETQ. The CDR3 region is CASSLAGLAGWGPGETQYF. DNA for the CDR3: TGCGCCAGCAGCTTGGCGGGACTAGCGGGATGGGGCCCGGGAGAGACCCAGTACTTC.

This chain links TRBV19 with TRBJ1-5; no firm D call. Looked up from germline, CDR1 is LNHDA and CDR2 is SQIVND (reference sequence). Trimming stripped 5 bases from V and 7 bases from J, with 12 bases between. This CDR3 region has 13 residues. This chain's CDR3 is CASSWQADQPQHF. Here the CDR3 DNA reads TGTGCCAGTAGTTGGCAGGCTGACCAGCCCCAGCATTTT.

As DNA, the CDR3 is TGTGCCAGCAGTGAAGGCGTGAGAACGACTAATGAAAAACTGTTTTTT. It encodes CASSEGVRTTNEKLFF. V is TRBV6-1 and J is TRBJ1-4; no definite D call. Germline values: CDR1 MNHNS, CDR2 SASEGT. CDR3 size: 16 residues. V lost 1 base and J lost 2, with 11 bases in between.